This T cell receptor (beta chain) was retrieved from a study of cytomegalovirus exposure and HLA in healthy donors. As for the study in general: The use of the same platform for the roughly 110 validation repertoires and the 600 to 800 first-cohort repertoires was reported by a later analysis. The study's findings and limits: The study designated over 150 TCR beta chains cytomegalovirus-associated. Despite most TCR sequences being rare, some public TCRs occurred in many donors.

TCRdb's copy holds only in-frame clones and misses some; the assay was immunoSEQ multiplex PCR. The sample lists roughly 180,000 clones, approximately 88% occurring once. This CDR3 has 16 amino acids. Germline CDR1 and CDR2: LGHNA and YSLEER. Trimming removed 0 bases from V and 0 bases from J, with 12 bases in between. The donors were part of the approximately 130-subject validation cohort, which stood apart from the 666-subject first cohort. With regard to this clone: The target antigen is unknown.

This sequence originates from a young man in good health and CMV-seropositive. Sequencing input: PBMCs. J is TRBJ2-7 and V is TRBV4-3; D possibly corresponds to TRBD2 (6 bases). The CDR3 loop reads CASSQEFYGSSYEQYF. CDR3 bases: TGCGCCAGCAGCCAAGAGTTTTACGGGAGCTCCTACGAGCAGTACTTC.